Each of the 21 T cell receptor beta chains below was sequenced from the same sample in a study of cytomegalovirus exposure and HLA in healthy donors (dated by TCRdb to about 2017). The method was the immunoSEQ multiplex PCR assay. As stored in TCRdb, this immuneACCESS dataset retains in-frame rearrangements with V and J assigned. A fraction of the clones does not appear; measured against another copy, unresolved V genes explain less than half of the discrepancy, and the remainder lacks a known reason. This sample gives a few hundred thousand clones in total; roughly 88% of them show up just once. Over 0.8% of the sample is in the top ten clones. The sample taken for sequencing was PBMCs. These receptors were obtained from a woman aged 18-29 years in good health and CMV-seronegative.

V is TRBV6-5 and J is TRBJ1-1; the match to TRBD1 covers 7 bases. This CDR3 is 15 amino acids long. J gave up 4 bases and V 6 bases, and 11 bases lay outside the gene matches. CDR1 is MNHEY and CDR2 is SVGAGI in the germline V gene. CDR3 bases: TGTGCCAGCAGAACCCACCCGACAGGGTTCACTGAAGCTTTCTTT. It is translated as CASRTHPTGFTEAFF.

The V gene is TRBV19, the J gene TRBJ2-7; 8 positions match TRBD1. CDR1 is LNHDA and CDR2 is SQIVND in the germline V gene (reference sequence). The CDR3 length is 16 residues. With V trimmed by 4 bases and J by 1 base, 9 bases remained unmatched. CDR3 bases: TGTGCCAGTAGTAATCCCAGGGGGCTATTATCCTACGAGCAGTACTTC. This encodes CASSNPRGLLSYEQYF.

This sequence joins TRBV10-3 and TRBJ2-3, with TRBD2 identical over 10 bases. Germline V gene data show CDR1 as ENHRY and CDR2 as SYGVKD. This CDR3 is 16 amino acids long. After removal of 3 bases from V and 6 bases from J, the junction contained 9 bases not matched to a gene. The CDR3 DNA follows: TGTGCCATCAGTGACGCGACTAGCGGGCCGGGGGATACGCAGTATTTT. Amino acid sequence: CAISDATSGPGDTQYF.

The chain employs TRBV5-8 and TRBJ2-6, with D tentatively TRBD2 (6 bases). V gave up 1 base and J gave up 0 bases, with 14 bases separating them. CDR3 size: 18 residues. Per the germline V gene, CDR1 is SGHTS and CDR2 is YDEGEE. The CDR3 DNA is TGTGCCAGCAGCTTGTTGGAAGGGGAGGACTCTGGGGCCAACGTCCTGACTTTC. Encoded protein: CASSLLEGEDSGANVLTF.

V usage is TRBV2 and J usage is TRBJ2-7; 8 bases map to TRBD1. After removal of 0 bases from V and 10 bases from J, the junction contained 5 bases not matched to a gene. Looked up from germline, CDR1 is SNHLY and CDR2 is FYNNEI. This CDR3 is 13 amino acids long. DNA of the CDR3: TGTGCCAGCAGTGAAGCGGACAGGGTAGATCAGTACTTC. Its translation: CASSEADRVDQYF.

The chain uses TRBV2 and TRBJ2-7; 11 bases are a match to TRBD1. With V trimmed by 10 bases and J by 2 bases, 7 bases remained unmatched. The CDR3 extends over 14 amino acids. CDR1 and CDR2 from the germline V gene are SNHLY and FYNNEI. CDR3 protein: CAIDPGQGAYEQYF. The CDR3, as DNA: TGTGCCATAGACCCGGGACAGGGGGCCTACGAGCAGTACTTC.

The chain links TRBV7-9 to TRBJ1-1, with 11 bases fitting TRBD1. The CDR3 loop spans 16 amino acids. The V gene end was trimmed by 5 bases and the J gene end by 2 bases; junction bases not matched to a gene: 7. Germline V gene lookup returns CDR1 SEHNR and CDR2 FQNEAQ (reference sequence). The CDR3 reads CASSRSGTGGNTEAFF. CDR3 in DNA: TGTGCCAGCAGCCGGTCCGGGACAGGGGGTAACACTGAAGCTTTCTTT. The full variable domain, with the rest looked up from reference TRBV7-9 and TRBJ1-1, is DTGVSQNPRHKITKRGQNVTFRCDPISEHNRLYWYRQTLGQGPEFLTYFQNEAQLEKSRLLSDRFSAERPKGSFSTLEIQRTEQGDSAMYLCASSRSGTGGNTEAFFGQGTRLTVV.

This clone was recorded a few times. The rearrangement joins TRBV18 to TRBJ2-7; TRBD1 matches at 11 bases. The CDR3 is 15 residues long. V was pared by 2 bases and J by 3 bases, with 3 bases of the junction left unmatched. CDR1 is KGHSH and CDR2 is LQKENI in the germline V gene. DNA of the CDR3: TGTGCCAGCTCACCAAGTGGGACAGGGGGCTACGAGCAGTACTTC. Encoded protein: CASSPSGTGGYEQYF.

The chain carries TRBV29-1 and TRBJ2-7; D might be TRBD1 (5 bases). Germline-derived CDR1 and CDR2 are SQVTM and ANQGSEA. CDR3 length: 15 residues. Trimming shortened V by 0 bases and J by 7 bases, and 19 bases separated the two germline ends. The CDR3 spells CSVEDPTETHGEQYF. CDR3 DNA: TGCAGCGTTGAAGACCCGACAGAGACCCATGGGGAGCAGTACTTC.

The V gene is TRBV4-3, the J gene TRBJ2-7, with a weak D call TRBD2 (7 bases). The CDR3 spans 14 residues. Trimming removed 1 base from V and 3 bases from J, with 10 bases in between. Germline assignment: CDR1 LGHNA and CDR2 YSLEER. CDR3 residues: CASSQGEGVYEQYF. The CDR3, as DNA: TGCGCCAGCAGCCAAGGGGAGGGGGTCTACGAGCAGTACTTC.

As DNA, the CDR3 is TGTGCCAGCAGTTACTCGGACAGGGTTGGGACAGATACGCAGTATTTT. Its protein product is CASSYSDRVGTDTQYF. The rearrangement uses TRBV6-6 and TRBJ2-3; 8 bases are a match to TRBD1. The germline V gene encodes CDR1 MNHNY and CDR2 SVGAGI (reference sequence). This CDR3 region has 16 residues. V dropped 0 bases and J dropped 3; count of bases not matched to a gene: 5.

The chain couples TRBV28 to TRBJ1-5, with D possibly matching TRBD1 (6 bases). CDR3 size: 14 residues. Trimming took off 5 bases at V and 6 bases at J, with 14 bases between the two ends. Germline loops: CDR1 MDHEN, CDR2 SYDVKM. CDR3 amino acids: CASSVRGWSQPQHF. Written as DNA, the CDR3 is TGTGCCAGCAGTGTCAGGGGTTGGAGTCAGCCCCAGCATTTT. Filled out from reference TRBV28 and TRBJ1-5, the complete variable domain reads DVKVTQSSRYLVKRTGEKVFLECVQDMDHENMFWYRQDPGLGLRLIYFSYDVKMKEKGDIPEGYSVSREKKERFSLILESASTNQTSMYLCASSVRGWSQPQHFGDGTRLSIL.

The chain employs TRBV28 and TRBJ1-4; 8 nucleotides align to TRBD1. Per germline, CDR1 MDHEN and CDR2 SYDVKM. J lost 4 bases, V lost 2 bases, and 6 bases had no gene match. There are 16 residues in the CDR3. Here the CDR3 reads CASSLAQGAYNEKLFF. The CDR3 DNA sequence: TGTGCCAGCAGTTTAGCCCAGGGGGCGTATAATGAAAAACTGTTTTTT. Using reference TRBV28 and TRBJ1-4 for the parts outside the CDR3, the full variable domain is DVKVTQSSRYLVKRTGEKVFLECVQDMDHENMFWYRQDPGLGLRLIYFSYDVKMKEKGDIPEGYSVSREKKERFSLILESASTNQTSMYLCASSLAQGAYNEKLFFGSGTQLSVL.

The chain employs TRBV7-3 and TRBJ2-1; possible D gene TRBD2, 5 bases. CDR3 length: 15 residues. In germline, CDR1 is SGHTA, CDR2 FQGTGA. Trimming pared 5 bases from V and 0 bases from J, leaving 11 bases between. In DNA form, the CDR3 reads TGTGCCAGCAGCAAAGAGGGAAACTCCTACAATGAGCAGTTCTTC. This gives the protein CASSKEGNSYNEQFF.

The V gene is TRBV29-1, the J gene TRBJ2-7; a weak D match, TRBD2 (5 bases). Per germline, CDR1 SQVTM and CDR2 ANQGSEA. V lost 1 base and J lost 6, with 16 bases in between. The CDR3 runs to 14 residues. CDR3 sequence: CSVEAPGAVGEQYF. As DNA, the CDR3 is TGCAGCGTTGAAGCCCCCGGAGCGGTTGGCGAGCAGTACTTC.

The CDR3 protein is CATSRDQGFGAYEQYF. The CDR3 region has the DNA TGTGCCACCAGCAGAGACCAGGGCTTTGGCGCGTACGAGCAGTACTTC. The chain has TRBV15 and TRBJ2-7, with TRBD1 as a possible D gene (5 bases). The germline CDR1 and CDR2 sequences are LNHNV and YYDKDF (reference sequence). There are 16 residues in the CDR3. The germline V and J ends were trimmed by 0 bases and 4 bases, with 16 bases remaining between them. The whole variable domain, remainder taken from reference TRBV15 and TRBJ2-7, is DAMVIQNPRYQVTQFGKPVTLSCSQTLNHNVMYWYQQKSSQAPKLLFHYYDKDFNNEADTPDNFQSRRPNTSFCFLDIRSPGLGDTAMYLCATSRDQGFGAYEQYFGPGTRLTVT.

This clone is a singleton in its sample. This chain joins TRBV4-3 and TRBJ2-1, with TRBD2 identical over 7 bases. Trimming at V came to 0 bases and at J to 7 bases, leaving 9 bases not matched to a gene. The CDR3 extends over 16 amino acids. From germline, CDR1 is LGHNA and CDR2 YSLEER. The CDR3 DNA reads TGCGCCAGCAGCCAAGATCGGGAGGTTGCCCGGAATGAGCAGTTCTTC. This encodes CASSQDREVARNEQFF.

The chain is built from TRBV29-1 and TRBJ2-7; D is possibly TRBD2 (6 bases). CDR3 size: 11 residues. Germline CDR1 reads SQVTM; CDR2 reads ANQGSEA. Trimming cost V 4 bases and J 6 bases, with 10 bases left between them. CDR3 nucleotide sequence: TGCAGCGTTGCAACCGGGGGCGAGCAGTACTTC. Translation gives CSVATGGEQYF.

This clone appeared once. This chain connects TRBV27 to TRBJ2-3; 7 positions match TRBD1. CDR1 and CDR2 (germline): MNHEY, SMNVEV (reference sequence). The CDR3 is made up of 17 amino acids. The V and J ends lost 4 bases and 1 base, in that order; junction bases with no gene match: 11. CDR3 in DNA: TGTGCCAGCAGTTCCACCCACTCAGGGGGACGCACAGATACGCAGTATTTT. This gives the protein CASSSTHSGGRTDTQYF.

V is TRBV18 and J is TRBJ2-5, with D possibly being TRBD2 (6 bases). The germline CDR1 and CDR2 sequences are KGHSH and LQKENI. The germline V and J ends were trimmed by 3 bases and 4 bases, with 9 bases remaining between them. This CDR3 has 13 amino acids. The CDR3 loop reads CASSPGGRETQYF. The DNA of the CDR3 is TGTGCCAGCTCACCCGGGGGACGAGAGACCCAGTACTTC.

The V gene is TRBV6-6, the J gene TRBJ1-2, with D perhaps matching TRBD1 (5 bases). CDR1 is MNHNY, CDR2 SVGAGI, per germline (reference sequence). The length of the CDR3 is 13 residues. Between the trimmed V and J ends, which lost 8 bases and 3 bases, there was a span of 13 bases. Here the CDR3 reads CASATGVDYGYTF. CDR3 sequence (DNA): TGTGCCAGCGCCACAGGCGTTGACTATGGCTACACCTTC.